A single sample is the source of the 14 T cell receptor beta chains below, sequenced in a study of blood T cells in healthy people across ages (dated by TCRdb to about 2015). Libraries were prepared through 5' RACE. The reads were generated on an Illumina HiSeq 2500. A second PCR of 7 to 11 cycles was run with a J-beta primer mix and a sample-barcoded 5' primer. TCRdb handled the public reads itself, with Q25 trimming in fastp and clone calling in MiXCR, and kept productive beta chains. Every entry covers one CDR3 protein and lists the most common genes and DNA from its rows. This sample gives about 280,000 distinct CDR3 sequences in total; about 25% of them show up just once. The ten largest make up around 29% of the sample. The specimen sequenced was blood. These receptors originate from a woman aged 70-85 years in good health.

In its sample, this clonotype was seen many times. The rearrangement uses TRBV6-6 and TRBJ1-3; D possibly corresponds to TRBD1 (5 bases). Germline CDR1 is MNHNY and CDR2 is SVGAGI (reference sequence). V lost 6 bases to trimming and J lost 12 bases, with 15 bases between them. The CDR3 loop spans 12 amino acids. CDR3 coding DNA: TGTGCCAGCAGACCCCGGACAAGCCACATATATTTT. Residues: CASRPRTSHIYF.

Turning to this clonotype: A read error may produce the germline difference seen at one junction end. The chain uses TRBV20-1 and TRBJ1-3; D is possibly TRBD1 (5 bases). The CDR3 runs to 15 residues. Germline CDR1 reads DFQATT; CDR2 reads SNEGSKA (reference sequence). CDR3 sequence (DNA): TGCAGTGCTAGAGCCGGCCGGGGGTCTGGAAACATCATATATTTT. Translation: CSARAGRGSGNIIYF.

This clonotype was counted only a few times. This CDR3 reads CSAGTSGPNEQFF. In nucleotides, the CDR3 is TGCAGTGCTGGGACTAGCGGGCCCAATGAGCAGTTCTTC. This rearrangement joins TRBV20-1 to TRBJ2-5, with 12 bases matching TRBD2. The J call may be faulty, since TRBJ2-1 better matches the DNA end. Germline values: CDR1 DFQATT, CDR2 SNEGSKA (reference sequence). The CDR3 consists of 13 residues.

V and J are TRBV7-2 and TRBJ2-7, with TRBD2 as a possible D gene (5 bases). The J call is in doubt because the DNA end fits TRBJ2-5 better. The germline CDR1 and CDR2 sequences are SGHTA and FQGNSA. This CDR3 is 16 amino acids long. Written as DNA, the CDR3 is TGTGCCAGCAGCTTAAGAGAGGGAGCCGTAATGGAGACCCAGTACTTC. It translates to CASSLREGAVMETQYF.

Regarding this clonotype: Because it lacks the conserved phenylalanine or tryptophan at the end, this CDR3 is likely a read error. The gene calls are TRBV3-1 and TRBJ2-7; 7 nucleotides line up with TRBD2. The CDR3 consists of 16 residues. CDR1 is LGHDT, CDR2 YNNKEL, per germline (reference sequence). Germline trimming cut 0 bases from V and 5 bases from J; bases unmatched to any gene: 10. CDR3 protein: CASSQDRSGRGDEQYL. In DNA, the CDR3 is TGTGCCAGCAGCCAAGATCGGAGTGGGAGGGGAGACGAGCAGTACCTC.

This sequence joins TRBV27 and TRBJ2-7, with TRBD1 matching 7 bases. The CDR3 consists of 15 residues. Germline V CDR1 and CDR2: MNHEY, SMNVEV (reference sequence). J lost 0 bases, V lost 6 bases, and 8 bases had no gene match. DNA of the CDR3: TGTGCCAGCAGACCACAGGGGTCTAGCTCCTACGAGCAGTACTTC. The encoded protein is CASRPQGSSSYEQYF.

Only a few counts were recorded for this clonotype. The chain couples TRBV25-1 to TRBJ1-1; no definite D call. CDR3 length: 13 amino acids. V was clipped by 2 bases and J by 2 bases, with 6 bases between them. Germline V gene lookup returns CDR1 MGHDK and CDR2 SYGVNS. The CDR3 spells CASSEHRNTEAFF. In nucleotides, the CDR3 is TGTGCCAGCAGTGAACACCGTAACACTGAAGCTTTCTTT. Filled out from reference TRBV25-1 and TRBJ1-1, the complete variable domain reads EADIYQTPRYLVIGTGKKITLECSQTMGHDKMYWYQQDPGMELHLIHYSYGVNSTEKGDLSSESTVSRIRTEHFPLTLESARPSHTSQYLCASSEHRNTEAFFGQGTRLTVV.

The rearrangement links TRBV6-2 or TRBV6-3 to TRBJ1-1; 7 positions match TRBD1. The CDR3 is made up of 14 amino acids. Losses at the gene ends were 0 bases for V and 5 bases for J; bases not matched to a gene: 3. Germline V gene data show CDR1 as MNHEY and CDR2 as SVGEGT. CDR3: CASSYSGGRTEAFF. In nucleotides, the CDR3 is TGTGCCAGCAGTTACTCAGGGGGCAGGACTGAAGCTTTCTTT.

The genes are TRBV20-1 and TRBJ1-5; 8 positions match TRBD1. CDR3 size: 14 residues. The V gene end was trimmed by 3 bases and the J gene end by 7 bases; junction bases not matched to a gene: 8. Germline CDR1 is DFQATT and CDR2 is SNEGSKA (reference sequence). CDR3 DNA: TGCAGTGCTAGGTTAACAGGGGGACGGCAGCCCCAGCATTTT. Translating gives CSARLTGGRQPQHF.

A remark on this clonotype: A read error may account for a junction end that differs from germline. The rearrangement uses TRBV29-1 and TRBJ2-3; TRBD1 agrees at 8 bases. Germline V gene data show CDR1 as SQVTM and CDR2 as ANQGSEA. This CDR3 spans 13 amino acids. CDR3 nucleotide sequence: TGCAGCGTCGAGACAGGGGCCTCAAAGATTATAGTTTTT. As protein: CSVETGASKIIVF.

The chain employs TRBV7-2 and TRBJ1-2, with 10 bases that match TRBD1. The CDR3 length is 15 residues. Losses at the gene ends were 0 bases for V and 4 bases for J; bases not matched to a gene: 2. From germline, CDR1 is SGHTA and CDR2 FQGNSA. The CDR3 DNA reads TGTGCCAGCAGCTTAGCGACAGGGGGCATCTATGGCTACACCTTC. Translating gives CASSLATGGIYGYTF.

The rearrangement joins TRBV25-1 to TRBJ2-5; 7 bases map to TRBD1. The CDR3 runs 15 residues. CDR1 and CDR2 (germline): MGHDK, SYGVNS. V gave up 3 bases and J gave up 3 bases; unmatched junction bases: 7. The CDR3 DNA follows: TGTGCCAGCAGTGAGATGACAGGGCTGGAAGAGACCCAGTACTTC. This encodes CASSEMTGLEETQYF.

The gene calls are TRBV6-5 and TRBJ2-5; 7 positions match TRBD1. CDR3 length: 13 residues. The ends lost 4 bases at V and 6 bases at J; junction bases unmatched: 5. Germline V gene lookup returns CDR1 MNHEY and CDR2 SVGAGI. This CDR3 is CASSSPGGKTQYF. The CDR3 nucleotides are TGTGCCAGCAGTTCCCCAGGGGGTAAGACCCAGTACTTC.

The J gene is TRBJ1-4, the V gene TRBV12-3 or TRBV12-4, with 9 positions matching TRBD1. This CDR3 spans 14 amino acids. Trimming took 3 bases from V and 7 from J; bases not matched to a gene: 3. CDR3 residues: CASSLTGGSEKLFF. Here the CDR3 DNA reads TGTGCCAGCAGTTTGACAGGGGGGAGTGAAAAACTGTTTTTT.